This T cell receptor (beta chain) was captured in a study of T cell changes during pregnancy in multiple sclerosis. With 0 bases clipped from V and 7 bases from J, the junction kept 9 bases outside the gene matches. This CDR3 has 18 amino acids. Per the germline V gene, CDR1 is LGHNA and CDR2 is YSLEER. Measured with immunoSEQ multiplex PCR; TCRdb has only the in-frame clones, and not every one. This sample has 50,000 to 70,000 clones; roughly 91% occur once, and the top ten carry 1% to 1.5%. The chain joins TRBV4-3 to TRBJ2-2; 12 bases are a match to TRBD2. This clonotype originated in a female donor in good health, enrolled as a control in a pregnancy study. The sequencing used peripheral blood, collected after pregnancy. The chain's CDR3 is CASSQESLAGGRDGELFF. CDR3 nucleotides: TGCGCCAGCAGCCAAGAAAGTCTAGCGGGGGGGCGAGACGGGGAGCTGTTTTTT.